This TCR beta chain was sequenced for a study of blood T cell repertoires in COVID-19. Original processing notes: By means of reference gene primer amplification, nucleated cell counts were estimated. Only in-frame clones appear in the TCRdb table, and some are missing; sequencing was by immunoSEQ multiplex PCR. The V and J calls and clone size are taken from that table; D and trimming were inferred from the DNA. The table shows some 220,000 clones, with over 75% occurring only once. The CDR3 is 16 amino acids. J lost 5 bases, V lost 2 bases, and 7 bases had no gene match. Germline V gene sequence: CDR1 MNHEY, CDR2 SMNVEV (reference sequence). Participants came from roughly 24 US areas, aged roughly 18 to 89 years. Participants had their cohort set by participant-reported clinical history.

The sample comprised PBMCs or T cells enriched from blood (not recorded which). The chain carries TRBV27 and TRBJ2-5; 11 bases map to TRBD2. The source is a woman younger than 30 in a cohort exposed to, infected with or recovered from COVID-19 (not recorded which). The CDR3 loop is CASSLNLAGGFETQYF. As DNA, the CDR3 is TGTGCCAGCAGTTTAAATCTAGCGGGAGGATTTGAGACCCAGTACTTC.